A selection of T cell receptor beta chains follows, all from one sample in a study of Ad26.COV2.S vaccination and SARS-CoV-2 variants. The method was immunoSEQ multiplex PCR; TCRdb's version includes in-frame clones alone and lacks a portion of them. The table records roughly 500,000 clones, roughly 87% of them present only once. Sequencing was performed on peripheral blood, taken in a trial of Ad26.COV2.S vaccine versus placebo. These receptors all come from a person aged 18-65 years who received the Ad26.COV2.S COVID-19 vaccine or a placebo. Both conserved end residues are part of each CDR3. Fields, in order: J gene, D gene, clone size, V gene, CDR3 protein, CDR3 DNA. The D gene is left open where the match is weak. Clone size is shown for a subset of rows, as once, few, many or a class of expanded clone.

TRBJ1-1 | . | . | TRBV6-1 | CASSERFGGNTEAFF | TGTGCCAGCAGTGAAAGGTTTGGGGGGAACACTGAAGCTTTCTTT
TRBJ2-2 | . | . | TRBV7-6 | CASSLLQGYTGELFF | TGTGCCAGCAGCTTATTGCAGGGATACACCGGGGAGCTGTTTTTT
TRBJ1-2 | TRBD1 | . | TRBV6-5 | CASSYEGTGEGGYTF | TGTGCCAGCAGTTACGAGGGGACAGGGGAAGGAGGCTACACCTTC
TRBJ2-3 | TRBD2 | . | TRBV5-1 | CASSPRGLAGGPGTQYF | TGCGCCAGCAGCCCCCGAGGACTAGCGGGAGGGCCGGGTACGCAGTATTTT
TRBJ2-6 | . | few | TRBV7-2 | CASSFRVRSTGANVLTF | TGTGCCAGCAGCTTTAGAGTCAGGTCGACTGGGGCCAACGTCCTGACTTTC
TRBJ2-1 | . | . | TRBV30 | CAWSVTSGEQFF | TGTGCCTGGAGTGTAACCTCAGGTGAGCAGTTCTTC
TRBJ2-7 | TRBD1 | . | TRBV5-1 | CASSMGQTFYEQYF | TGCGCCAGCAGCATGGGACAGACATTCTACGAGCAGTACTTC
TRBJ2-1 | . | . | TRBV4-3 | CASSQNGRDRYNEQFF | TGCGCCAGCAGCCAAAACGGCCGGGATCGCTACAATGAGCAGTTCTTC
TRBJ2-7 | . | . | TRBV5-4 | CASSLWGYEQYF | TGTGCCAGCAGCCTGTGGGGATACGAGCAGTACTTC
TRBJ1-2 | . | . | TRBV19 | CASSPTGIWGYTF | TGTGCCAGTAGCCCTACAGGTATTTGGGGCTACACCTTC
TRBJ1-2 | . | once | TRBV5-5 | CASSLNPNYGYTF | TGTGCCAGCAGCTTGAATCCGAACTATGGCTACACCTTC
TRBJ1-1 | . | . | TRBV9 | CASSVEMNTEAFF | TGTGCCAGCAGCGTAGAAATGAACACTGAAGCTTTCTTT
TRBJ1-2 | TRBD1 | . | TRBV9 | CASSGVGTAYGYTF | TGTGCCAGCAGCGGGGTTGGGACAGCTTATGGCTACACCTTC
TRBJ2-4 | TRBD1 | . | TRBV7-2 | CASSTGTGGMRAKNIQYF | TGTGCCAGCAGCACCGGGACAGGGGGAATGAGAGCCAAAAACATTCAGTACTTC
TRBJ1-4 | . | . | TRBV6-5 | CASSYSQGTNEKLFF | TGTGCCAGCAGTTACTCGCAGGGGACTAATGAAAAACTGTTTTTT
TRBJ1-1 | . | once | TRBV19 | CATRSARFNEAFF | TGTGCCACCCGCTCGGCGAGGTTTAATGAAGCTTTCTTT
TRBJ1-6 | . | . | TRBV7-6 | CASSGSWSYNSPLHF | TGTGCCAGCAGTGGCAGTTGGTCCTATAATTCACCCCTCCACTTT
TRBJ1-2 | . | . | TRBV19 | CATLDPGRELGYTF | TGTGCCACCCTAGACCCGGGACGGGAACTCGGCTACACCTTC
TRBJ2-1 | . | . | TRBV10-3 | CAISESGTGRSYNEQFF | TGTGCCATCAGTGAGTCAGGAACGGGACGCTCCTACAATGAGCAGTTCTTC
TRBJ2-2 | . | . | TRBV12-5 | CASGAPRGTNTGELFF | TGTGCTAGTGGTGCCCCGCGCGGGACGAACACCGGGGAGCTGTTTTTT
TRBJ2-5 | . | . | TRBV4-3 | CASSQDDRPETQYF | TGCGCCAGCAGCCAAGATGACCGACCGGAGACCCAGTACTTC
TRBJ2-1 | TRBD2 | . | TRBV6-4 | CASSDSKRGNLYNEQFF | TGTGCCAGCAGTGACTCGAAGCGGGGTAATCTCTACAATGAGCAGTTCTTC
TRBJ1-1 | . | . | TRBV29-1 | CSVQGPNTEAFF | TGCAGCGTCCAGGGTCCGAACACTGAAGCTTTCTTT
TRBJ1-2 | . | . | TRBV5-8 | CASSDRDIGYYGYTF | TGTGCCAGCAGCGACCGGGACATAGGATACTATGGCTACACCTTC